Below, 21 T cell receptor beta chains from the same sample are listed, as sequenced in a study of blood T cell repertoires in COVID-19. The protocol was immunoSEQ multiplex PCR, while the TCRdb copy is restricted to in-frame clones and leaves out a portion. This sample carries 170,000 or so clones, over 80% of them seen once, and the ten largest clones take 7%. Sequencing was done on a sample of peripheral blood. These receptors all stem from a woman aged 40 to 55 with COVID-19, enrolled during active disease.

The chain couples TRBV7-8 to TRBJ1-3, with TRBD1 identical over 7 bases. V was clipped by 6 bases and J by 0 bases; unmatched bases: 14. The CDR3 loop spans 18 amino acids. The V gene's germline CDR1 is SGHVS and CDR2 FQNEAQ. The CDR3 spells CASSLGVRGQSSGNTIYF. The CDR3 DNA reads TGTGCCAGCAGTCTAGGGGTCAGGGGACAGTCCTCTGGAAACACCATATATTTT.

A few counts support this clone. This sequence joins TRBV7-2 and TRBJ2-3, with 7 bases matching TRBD1. This CDR3 is 14 amino acids long. V shed 2 bases, J shed 7 bases, and the junction held 6 bases outside the gene matches. Germline values: CDR1 SGHTA, CDR2 FQGNSA. The DNA of the CDR3 is TGTGCCAGCAGCTTATCCGGGACAGCCAATACGCAGTATTTT. Translation gives CASSLSGTANTQYF.

The rearrangement joins TRBV28 to TRBJ1-4, with no clear D. The V end lost 3 bases, the J end lost 5 bases, and 13 bases lay between the germline ends. The germline gives CDR1 MDHEN, CDR2 SYDVKM. The CDR3 extends over 15 amino acids. In nucleotides, the CDR3 is TGTGCCAGCAGTTTGGATTTGGGAGGGAATGAAAAACTGTTTTTT. Encoded protein: CASSLDLGGNEKLFF.

This rearrangement joins TRBV2 to TRBJ1-4, with TRBD1 matching 11 bases. The CDR3 totals 16 residues. V was pared by 6 bases and J by 5 bases, with 8 bases of the junction left unmatched. From germline, CDR1 is SNHLY and CDR2 FYNNEI. CDR3: CASRPGQGVLNEKLFF. CDR3 DNA: TGTGCCAGCAGGCCGGGACAGGGGGTTCTAAATGAAAAACTGTTTTTT.

The rearrangement joins TRBV28 to TRBJ1-1; no clear D. There are 11 residues in the CDR3. Germline values: CDR1 MDHEN, CDR2 SYDVKM. V lost 2 bases, J lost 6 bases, and 4 bases lay in between. The CDR3: CASSLISEAFF. The CDR3 nucleotides are TGTGCCAGCAGTTTAATCTCTGAAGCTTTCTTT.

The chain couples TRBV29-1 to TRBJ1-1; 7 nucleotides align to TRBD1. The CDR3 is made up of 12 amino acids. Germline V gene sequence: CDR1 SQVTM, CDR2 ANQGSEA. Trimming took 8 bases from V and 0 from J; bases not matched to a gene: 3. CDR3 residues: CSSGQVNTEAFF. The CDR3 DNA reads TGCAGCTCAGGACAGGTGAACACTGAAGCTTTCTTT.

The V call is TRBV4-1, the J call TRBJ2-5, with 8 nucleotides matching TRBD1. V lost 1 base and J lost 5; bases outside the gene matches: 3. The CDR3 has 14 amino acids. Germline V CDR1 and CDR2: MGHRA, YSYEKL. Written as DNA, the CDR3 is TGCGCCAGCAGCCAAGGGACAGGGACCGAGACCCAGTACTTC. Its translation is CASSQGTGTETQYF.

The rearrangement uses TRBV6-6 and TRBJ2-1, with D possibly TRBD2 on 5 matching bases. CDR1 and CDR2 (germline): MNHNY, SVGAGI (reference sequence). The CDR3 loop spans 13 amino acids. The V end was cut by 2 bases, the J end by 6 bases, with 8 bases between. CDR3 region: CASSYSTSNEQFF. In DNA, the CDR3 is TGTGCCAGCAGTTACAGCACTAGCAATGAGCAGTTCTTC.

This chain connects TRBV11-3 to TRBJ2-1, with D perhaps matching TRBD2 (6 bases). The V end lost 2 bases, the J end lost 4 bases, and 12 bases lay between the germline ends. The V gene's germline CDR1 is SGHNT and CDR2 YENEEA. CDR3 size: 15 residues. CDR3 region: CASSLMGGDYNEQFF. Here the CDR3 DNA reads TGTGCCAGCAGCTTAATGGGAGGAGATTACAATGAGCAGTTCTTC.

The CDR3 sequence: CASSLGRETGELFF. The CDR3 DNA is TGCGCCAGCAGCCTTGGGAGGGAAACCGGGGAGCTGTTTTTT. The chain carries TRBV4-1 and TRBJ2-2; 7 positions agree with TRBD2. This CDR3 is 14 amino acids long. The V gene end was trimmed by 4 bases and the J gene end by 5 bases; junction bases not matched to a gene: 4. CDR1 is MGHRA, CDR2 YSYEKL, per germline.

This clone was seen only a few times. The gene calls are TRBV28 and TRBJ1-1; D uncertain. The germline gives CDR1 MDHEN, CDR2 SYDVKM. CDR3 length equals 17 residues. The V gene lost 2 bases and the J gene lost 1 base, with 17 bases spanning the gap. The CDR3 DNA sequence: TGTGCCAGCAGTTTAAGAACAGTCTATGGGCCGAACACTGAAGCTTTCTTT. Translated, it gives CASSLRTVYGPNTEAFF. Full variable domain (remainder filled in from reference TRBV28 and TRBJ1-1): DVKVTQSSRYLVKRTGEKVFLECVQDMDHENMFWYRQDPGLGLRLIYFSYDVKMKEKGDIPEGYSVSREKKERFSLILESASTNQTSMYLCASSLRTVYGPNTEAFFGQGTRLTVV.

In this sample, this clone turned up once. The CDR3 bases are TGTGCCAGTAGTATGTCAGGGACAGGGGAACCAGATACGCAGTATTTT. This encodes CASSMSGTGEPDTQYF. The chain uses TRBV19 and TRBJ2-3; 10 positions agree with TRBD1. After removal of 3 bases from V and 4 bases from J, the junction contained 7 bases not matched to a gene. Germline-derived CDR1 and CDR2 are LNHDA and SQIVND (reference sequence). The CDR3 runs to 16 residues.

This clone was detected a few times. The J gene is TRBJ2-4, the V gene TRBV28; TRBD2 aligns across 7 bases. Germline lookup yields CDR1 MDHEN and CDR2 SYDVKM. This CDR3 is built from 15 residues. V dropped 5 bases and J dropped 8; count of bases not matched to a gene: 12. CDR3 nucleotide sequence: TGTGCCAGCAGTCCCCTGCGAGCGGGAAGGGACATTCAGTACTTC. Translated: CASSPLRAGRDIQYF.

This chain connects TRBV5-1 to TRBJ1-5, with 8 nucleotides matching TRBD1. The J segment lost 7 bases and the V segment lost 0 bases, leaving 6 bases of the junction unmatched. Looked up from germline, CDR1 is SGHRS and CDR2 is YFSETQ. The CDR3 contains 15 residues. The CDR3 nucleotides read TGCGCCAGCAGCTTGGCAGGGGGCGTAGGACAGCCCCAGCATTTT. Translation gives CASSLAGGVGQPQHF.

This chain links TRBV10-1 with TRBJ1-1; D may be TRBD1 (6 bases). The CDR3 has 14 residues. Germline V lookup: CDR1 WNHNN, CDR2 SYGVQD (reference sequence). V dropped 6 bases and J dropped 4 bases, with 15 bases sitting between them. The CDR3: CASSPDRGGTEAFF. The CDR3 DNA reads TGCGCCAGCAGCCCGGACAGAGGAGGCACTGAAGCTTTCTTT.

V gene TRBV24-1 combines with J gene TRBJ2-3; the D gene is possibly TRBD1 (6 bases). The CDR3 covers 14 residues. V was cut by 8 bases and J by 2 bases, with 13 bases left in between. CDR1 is KGHDR, CDR2 SFDVKD, per germline. The CDR3 nucleotides are TGTGCCACCAAAGGGGGTCCCGACACAGATACGCAGTATTTT. Translated, it gives CATKGGPDTDTQYF.

J is TRBJ1-6 and V is TRBV7-9; 8 bases map to TRBD1. The CDR3 length is 19 residues. Germline CDR1 reads SEHNR; CDR2 reads FQNEAQ (reference sequence). Losses at the gene ends were 5 bases for V and 0 bases for J; bases not matched to a gene: 12. CDR3 loop: CASSPGQGAQSSYNSPLHF. CDR3 nucleotides: TGTGCCAGCAGCCCCGGCCAGGGGGCCCAGAGCTCCTATAATTCACCCCTCCACTTT.

This clone was seen a few times. V is TRBV5-3 and J is TRBJ2-1; 10 positions agree with TRBD2. TRBV5-3 is an ORF; its function is uncertain. V lost 1 base to trimming and J lost 5 bases; unmatched junction nucleotides: 0. The CDR3 loop spans 14 amino acids. The CDR3 protein is CARSLTSGDNEQFF. CDR3 sequence (DNA): TGTGCCAGAAGCTTGACTAGCGGGGACAATGAGCAGTTCTTC.

This chain connects TRBV5-1 to TRBJ2-2; D may be TRBD2 (6 bases). V was trimmed by 6 bases and J by 2 bases, leaving 14 bases between them. The CDR3 runs 15 residues. Germline CDR1 and CDR2: SGHRS and YFSETQ. The CDR3 protein is CASTRTGLNTGELFF. In DNA form, the CDR3 reads TGCGCCAGCACCCGAACGGGACTTAACACCGGGGAGCTGTTTTTT.

V and J are TRBV28 and TRBJ1-6; TRBD1 is a possible D gene (6 bases). Deletions cut 4 bases from V and 7 bases from J, with 20 bases between. This CDR3 region has 17 residues. Per the germline V gene, CDR1 is MDHEN and CDR2 is SYDVKM. The CDR3 bases are TGTGCCAGCAGTTCGCCTGGGGGGGGGACAAGCAATTCACCCCTCCACTTT. Its translation is CASSSPGGGTSNSPLHF.

The V and J genes are TRBV5-4 and TRBJ1-1, with D tentatively TRBD1 (6 bases). The germline V and J ends were trimmed by 4 bases and 8 bases, with 12 bases remaining between them. CDR3 size: 12 residues. Germline V gives CDR1 SGHNT, CDR2 YYREEE (reference sequence). The CDR3 nucleotides are TGTGCCAGCAGCGTGACAGGTCCAGAAGCTTTCTTT. It translates to CASSVTGPEAFF.